Described below is a single T cell receptor (beta chain) sequence and its context. This sample is part of a study of control samples from healthy donors and cancer patients. The ends lost 8 bases at V and 2 bases at J; junction bases unmatched: 4. Germline V gives CDR1 SNHLY, CDR2 FYNNEI. This CDR3 is built from 13 residues. Sequenced by immunoSEQ multiplex PCR; TCRdb stores in-frame clones only, minus some. The data contain some 140,000 clones, under 90% of them singletons. The sequenced material came from PBMCs. The receptor comes from a man aged 45-65 years with head and neck cancer. The chain carries TRBV2 and TRBJ1-2, with TRBD1 matching over 8 bases. The DNA of the CDR3 is TGTGCCAGCCAAGGACAGGGAAACTATGGCTACACCTTC. Its protein is CASQGQGNYGYTF.